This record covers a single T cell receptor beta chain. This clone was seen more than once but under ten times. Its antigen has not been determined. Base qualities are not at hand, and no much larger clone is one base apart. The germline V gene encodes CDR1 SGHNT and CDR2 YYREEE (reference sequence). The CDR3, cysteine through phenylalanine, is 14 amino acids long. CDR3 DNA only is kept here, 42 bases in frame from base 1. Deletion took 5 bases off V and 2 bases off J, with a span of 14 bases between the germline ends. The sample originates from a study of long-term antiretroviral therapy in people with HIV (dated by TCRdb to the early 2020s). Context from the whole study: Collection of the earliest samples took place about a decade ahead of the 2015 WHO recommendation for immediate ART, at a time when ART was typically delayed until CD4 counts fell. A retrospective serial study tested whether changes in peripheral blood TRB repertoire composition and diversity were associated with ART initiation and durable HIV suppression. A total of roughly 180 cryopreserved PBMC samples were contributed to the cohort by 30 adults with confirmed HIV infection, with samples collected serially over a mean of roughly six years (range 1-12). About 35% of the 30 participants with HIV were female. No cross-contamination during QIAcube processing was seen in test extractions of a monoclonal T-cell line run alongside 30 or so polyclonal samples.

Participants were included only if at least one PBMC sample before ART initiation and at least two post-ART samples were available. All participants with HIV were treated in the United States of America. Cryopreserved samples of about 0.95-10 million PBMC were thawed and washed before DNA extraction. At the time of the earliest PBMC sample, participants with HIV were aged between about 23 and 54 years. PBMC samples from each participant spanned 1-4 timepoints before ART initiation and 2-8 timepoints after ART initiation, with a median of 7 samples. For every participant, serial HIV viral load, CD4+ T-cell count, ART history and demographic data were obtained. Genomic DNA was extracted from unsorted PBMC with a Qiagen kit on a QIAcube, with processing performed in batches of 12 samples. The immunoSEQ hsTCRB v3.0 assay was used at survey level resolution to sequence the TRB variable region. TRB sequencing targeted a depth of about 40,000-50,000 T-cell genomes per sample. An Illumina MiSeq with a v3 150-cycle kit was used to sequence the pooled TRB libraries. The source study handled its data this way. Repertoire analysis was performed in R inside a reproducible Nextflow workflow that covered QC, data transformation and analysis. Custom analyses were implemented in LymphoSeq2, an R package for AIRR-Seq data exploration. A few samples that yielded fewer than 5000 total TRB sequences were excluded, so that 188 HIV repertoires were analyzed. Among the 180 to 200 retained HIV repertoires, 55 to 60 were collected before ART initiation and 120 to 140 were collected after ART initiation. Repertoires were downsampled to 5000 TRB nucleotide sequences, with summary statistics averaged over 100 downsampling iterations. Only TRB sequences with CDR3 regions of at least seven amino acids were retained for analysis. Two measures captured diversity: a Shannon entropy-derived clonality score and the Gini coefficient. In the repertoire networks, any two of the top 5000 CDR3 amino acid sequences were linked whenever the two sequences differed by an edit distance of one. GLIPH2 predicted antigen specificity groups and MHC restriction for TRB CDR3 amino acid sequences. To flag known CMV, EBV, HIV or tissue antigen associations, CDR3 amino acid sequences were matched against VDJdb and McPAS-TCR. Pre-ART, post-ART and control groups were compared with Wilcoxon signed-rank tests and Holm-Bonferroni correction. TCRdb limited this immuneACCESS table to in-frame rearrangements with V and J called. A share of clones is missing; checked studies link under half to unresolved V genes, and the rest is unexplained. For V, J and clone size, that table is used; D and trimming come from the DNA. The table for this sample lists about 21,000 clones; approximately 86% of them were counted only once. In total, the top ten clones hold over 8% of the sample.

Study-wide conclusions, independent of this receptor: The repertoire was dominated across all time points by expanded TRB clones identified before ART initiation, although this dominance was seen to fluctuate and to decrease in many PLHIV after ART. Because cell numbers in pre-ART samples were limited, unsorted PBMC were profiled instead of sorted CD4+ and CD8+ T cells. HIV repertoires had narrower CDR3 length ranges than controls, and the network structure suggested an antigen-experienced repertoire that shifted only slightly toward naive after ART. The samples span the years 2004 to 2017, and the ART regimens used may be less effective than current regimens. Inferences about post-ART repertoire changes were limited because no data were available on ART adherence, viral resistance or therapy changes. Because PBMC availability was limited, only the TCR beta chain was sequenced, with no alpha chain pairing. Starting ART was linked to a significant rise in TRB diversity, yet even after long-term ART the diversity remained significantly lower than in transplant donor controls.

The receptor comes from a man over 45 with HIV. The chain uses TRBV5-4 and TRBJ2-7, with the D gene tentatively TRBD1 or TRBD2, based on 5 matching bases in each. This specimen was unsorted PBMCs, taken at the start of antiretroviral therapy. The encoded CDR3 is CASRSGTAAYEQYF. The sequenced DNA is TGTGCCAGCAGATCCGGGACGGCCGCCTACGAGCAGTACTTC.